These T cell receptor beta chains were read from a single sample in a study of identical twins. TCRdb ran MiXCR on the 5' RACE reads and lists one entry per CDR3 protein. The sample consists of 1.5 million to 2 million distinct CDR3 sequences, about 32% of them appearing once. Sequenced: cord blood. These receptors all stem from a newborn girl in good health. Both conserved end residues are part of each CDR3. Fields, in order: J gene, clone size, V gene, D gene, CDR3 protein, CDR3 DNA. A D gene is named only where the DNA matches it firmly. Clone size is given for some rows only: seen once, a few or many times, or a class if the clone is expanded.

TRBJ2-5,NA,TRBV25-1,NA,CASRTLRGSDKETQYF,TGTGCCAGCAGAACTCTCAGAGGGAGTGATAAGGAGACCCAGTACTTC
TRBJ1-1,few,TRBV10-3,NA,CATTLGQLNEAFF,TGTGCCACCACACTAGGACAACTCAACGAAGCTTTCTTT
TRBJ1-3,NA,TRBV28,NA,CASSLSDWGANTIYF,TGTGCCAGCAGTTTATCTGATTGGGGCGCAAACACCATATATTTT
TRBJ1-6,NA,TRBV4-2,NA,CASSQDIRNSPLHF,TGTGCCAGCAGCCAAGATATCCGGAATTCACCCCTCCACTTT
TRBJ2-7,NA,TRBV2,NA,CASRVTGTPSNEQYF,TGTGCCAGCAGGGTAACCGGGACACCCTCCAATGAGCAGTACTTC
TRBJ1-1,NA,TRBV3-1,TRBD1,CASSHRQGEAFF,TGTGCCAGCAGCCACCGACAGGGTGAAGCTTTCTTT
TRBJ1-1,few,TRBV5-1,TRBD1,CASSLVATGGEAFF,TGCGCCAGCAGCTTGGTGGCGACAGGGGGTGAAGCTTTCTTT
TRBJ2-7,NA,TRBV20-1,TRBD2,CSARVLAGGSPSYEQYF,TGCAGTGCTAGGGTACTAGCGGGAGGTTCCCCTTCCTACGAGCAGTACTTC
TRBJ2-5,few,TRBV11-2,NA,CASSIFQGWGEQYF,TGTGCCAGCAGCATATTCCAGGGCTGGGGTGAGCAGTACTTC
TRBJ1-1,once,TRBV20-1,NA,CSARVRRLLEAFF,TGCAGTGCTAGAGTCCGGAGGTTGCTTGAAGCTTTCTTT
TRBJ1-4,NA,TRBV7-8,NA,CASSSRVSNEKLFF,TGTGCCAGCAGCTCCAGGGTTTCGAATGAAAAACTGTTTTTT
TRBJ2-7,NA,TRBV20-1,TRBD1,CSAKNRDRGIYEQYF,TGCAGTGCAAAAAACCGGGACAGGGGTATCTACGAGCAGTACTTC
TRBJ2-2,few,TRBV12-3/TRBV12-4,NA,CASSIPPVRGTGELFF,TGTGCCAGCAGTATCCCACCGGTTCGAGGCACCGGGGAGCTGTTTTTT
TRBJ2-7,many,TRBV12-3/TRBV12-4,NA,CASSFQEGGKQYF,TGTGCCAGCAGTTTTCAAGAGGGGGGGAAGCAGTACTTC
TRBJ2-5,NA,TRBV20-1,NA,CSASGGGTQYF,TGCAGTGCTAGCGGAGGAGGGACCCAGTACTTC
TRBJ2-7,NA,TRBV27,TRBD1,CASSHRDRVTHEQYF,TGTGCCAGCAGCCACCGGGACAGAGTGACCCACGAGCAGTACTTC
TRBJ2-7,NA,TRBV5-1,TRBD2,CASRRIGGANAEQYF,TGCGCCAGCCGGAGAATCGGGGGGGCCAACGCCGAGCAGTACTTC
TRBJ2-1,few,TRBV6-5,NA,CASSFTRTAYNEQFF,TGTGCCAGCAGTTTCACCCGGACCGCCTACAATGAGCAGTTCTTC
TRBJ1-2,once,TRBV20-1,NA,CSARDPRALGYTF,TGCAGTGCTAGAGACCCCCGGGCTTTGGGCTACACCTTC
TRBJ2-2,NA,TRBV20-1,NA,CSARLGPSTGELFF,TGCAGTGCTAGACTGGGGCCCTCCACCGGGGAGCTGTTTTTT
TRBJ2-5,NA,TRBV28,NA,CASREGLTLQETQYF,TGTGCCAGCCGAGAAGGACTAACCCTTCAAGAGACCCAGTACTTC
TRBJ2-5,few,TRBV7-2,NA,CASSLRVTGFQETQYF,TGTGCCAGCAGCTTAAGAGTTACAGGGTTCCAAGAGACCCAGTACTTC
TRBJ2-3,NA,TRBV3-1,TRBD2,CASSQIPRLAGTDTQYF,TGTGCCAGCAGCCAGATACCGAGACTAGCGGGCACAGATACGCAGTATTTT
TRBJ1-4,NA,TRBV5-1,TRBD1,CASSSGQGNNEKLFF,TGCGCCAGCAGCTCCGGACAGGGAAATAATGAAAAACTGTTTTTT
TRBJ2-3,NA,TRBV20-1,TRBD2,CSAPRSSGGGDTQYF,TGCAGTGCCCCAAGATCGAGCGGGGGCGGAGATACGCAGTATTTT
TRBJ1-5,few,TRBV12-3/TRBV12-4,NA,CASSLLPLGNQPQHF,TGTGCCAGCAGTTTACTACCCCTAGGGAATCAGCCCCAGCATTTT
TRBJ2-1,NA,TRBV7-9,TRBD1,CASSLVPTGVSYNEQFF,TGTGCCAGCAGCTTAGTCCCGACAGGGGTCTCCTACAATGAGCAGTTCTTC
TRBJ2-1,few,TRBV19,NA,CASSRTSHNEQFF,TGTGCCAGTAGCCGGACATCTCACAATGAGCAGTTCTTC
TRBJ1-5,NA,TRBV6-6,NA,CASSYGGWAGPSQPQHF,TGTGCCAGCAGTTACGGGGGATGGGCAGGGCCCTCTCAGCCCCAGCATTTT
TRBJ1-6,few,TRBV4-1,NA,CASSQVLTGFSPLHF,TGCGCCAGCAGCCAAGTTCTTACAGGGTTTTCACCCCTCCACTTT
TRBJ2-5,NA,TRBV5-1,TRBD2,CASSLPQLAGGQETQYF,TGCGCCAGCAGCTTGCCTCAACTAGCGGGAGGGCAAGAGACCCAGTACTTC
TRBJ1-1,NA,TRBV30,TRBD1,CACARDRLRSTGTEAFF,TGTGCCTGCGCCCGGGACAGGCTCCGATCTACGGGCACTGAAGCTTTCTTT
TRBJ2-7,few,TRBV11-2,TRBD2,CASTLAGATYEQYF,TGTGCCAGCACCCTAGCGGGGGCAACCTACGAGCAGTACTTC
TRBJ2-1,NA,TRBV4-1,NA,CASSPPNALDNEQFF,TGCGCCAGCAGCCCCCCCAACGCCTTGGACAATGAGCAGTTCTTC
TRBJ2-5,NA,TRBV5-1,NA,CASSFTDFRHETQYF,TGCGCCAGCAGCTTTACGGACTTTCGTCACGAGACCCAGTACTTC
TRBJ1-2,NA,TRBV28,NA,CASSLIPGFNYGYTF,TGTGCCAGCAGTTTAATCCCAGGATTTAACTATGGCTACACCTTC
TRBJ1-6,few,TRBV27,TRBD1,CASSAPGTGNSPLHF,TGTGCCAGCAGTGCCCCCGGGACAGGGAATTCACCCCTCCACTTT
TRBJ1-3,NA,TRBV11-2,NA,CASQSRGASRNTIYF,TGTGCCAGCCAATCTAGGGGCGCCTCTAGAAACACCATATATTTT
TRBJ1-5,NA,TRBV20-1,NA,CSARVYQPGVSSNQPQHF,TGCAGTGCTAGAGTTTACCAGCCAGGGGTTTCCAGCAATCAGCCCCAGCATTTT
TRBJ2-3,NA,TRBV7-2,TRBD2,CASRKGTSGATDTQYF,TGTGCCAGCAGGAAAGGGACTAGCGGGGCTACAGATACGCAGTATTTT
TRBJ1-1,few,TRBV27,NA,CASSLGRRGEAFF,TGTGCCAGCAGTTTAGGCAGGCGAGGGGAAGCTTTCTTT
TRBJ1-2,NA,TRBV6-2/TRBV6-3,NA,CASTNPGPRYTF,TGTGCCAGCACGAACCCGGGACCGCGCTACACCTTC
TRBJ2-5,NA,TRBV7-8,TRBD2,CASSWDRGGETQYF,TGTGCCAGCAGCTGGGACCGCGGGGGAGAGACCCAGTACTTC
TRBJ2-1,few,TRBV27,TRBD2,CASSLESGREGNEQFF,TGTGCCAGCAGTTTAGAGAGCGGGAGAGAAGGTAATGAGCAGTTCTTC
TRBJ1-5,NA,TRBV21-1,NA,CARGRARGNQPQHF,TGTGCCAGGGGTAGGGCCCGGGGCAATCAGCCCCAGCATTTT
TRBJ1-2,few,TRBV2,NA,CASKDWNSPNYGYTF,TGTGCCAGCAAGGATTGGAACAGCCCTAACTATGGCTACACCTTC
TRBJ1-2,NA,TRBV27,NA,CASSLREAGSGYTF,TGTGCCAGCAGTTTGAGGGAGGCAGGGTCAGGCTACACCTTC